Each of the 15 T cell receptor beta chains below was sequenced from the same sample in a study of blood T cell repertoires in COVID-19. Sequencing used immunoSEQ multiplex PCR; TCRdb keeps in-frame clones, though not all of them. The sample contains tens of thousands of clones, roughly 90% of which appear only once. Sequenced input: peripheral blood. The receptors originated from a human donor with active COVID-19. The donor label of this sample is uncertain.

This clone occurred once. This chain joins TRBV5-1 and TRBJ2-3; weak D call: TRBD2 (6 bases). The germline V and J ends were trimmed by 6 bases and 0 bases, with 14 bases remaining between them. The germline CDR1 and CDR2 sequences are SGHRS and YFSETQ. The CDR3 loop spans 15 amino acids. The CDR3 region is CASTVRGTSTDTQYF. DNA of the CDR3: TGCGCCAGCACCGTTCGGGGGACTAGCACAGATACGCAGTATTTT.

The chain links TRBV7-3 to TRBJ2-3; D ambiguous. V was trimmed by 5 bases and J by 1 base, leaving 25 bases between them. The length of the CDR3 is 19 residues. Germline CDR1 and CDR2: SGHTA and FQGTGA. CDR3 residues: CASSPSPGMVVYGTDTQYF. As DNA, the CDR3 is TGTGCCAGCAGCCCCAGCCCGGGTATGGTGGTATATGGCACAGATACGCAGTATTTT. Together with reference TRBV7-3 and TRBJ2-3, the CDR3 gives the full variable domain: GAGVSQTPSNKVTEKGKYVELRCDPISGHTALYWYRQSLGQGPEFLIYFQGTGAADDSGLPNDRFFAVRPEGSVSTLKIQRTERGDSAVYLCASSPSPGMVVYGTDTQYFGPGTRLTVL.

The rearrangement links TRBV15 to TRBJ2-3, with TRBD2 as a possible D gene (7 bases). Trimming left V 1 base short and J 9 bases short, with 20 bases between. The CDR3 is 16 residues long. Germline assignment: CDR1 LNHNV and CDR2 YYDKDF (reference sequence). The DNA for the CDR3 is TGTGCCACCAGCAGAGGCATGGGAGGGACATACGACACGCAGTATTTT. This sequence encodes CATSRGMGGTYDTQYF.

This chain uses TRBV3-1 (or the pseudogene TRBV3-2) with TRBJ2-5; D gene uncertain. Looked up from germline, CDR1 is LGHDT and CDR2 is YNNKEL (reference sequence). Trimming took 6 bases from V and 2 from J, leaving 13 bases between them. CDR3 length: 14 amino acids. CDR3: CASRTMGQQETQYF. Written as DNA, the CDR3 is TGTGCCAGCAGAACCATGGGCCAACAAGAGACCCAGTACTTC.

The CDR3 nucleotides read TGTGCCAGCAGCCAAGAACGACTAGCGAGCACAGATACGCAGTATTTT. Its translation: CASSQERLASTDTQYF. This chain connects TRBV3-1 (or the pseudogene TRBV3-2) to TRBJ2-3; TRBD2 aligns across 8 bases. CDR1 and CDR2 from the germline V gene are LGHDT and YNNKEL (reference sequence). CDR3 size: 16 residues. Trimming at V came to 0 bases and at J to 0 bases, leaving 2 bases not matched to a gene.

The V call is TRBV2, the J call TRBJ1-6; the match to TRBD1 covers 9 bases. In germline, CDR1 is SNHLY, CDR2 FYNNEI. J was trimmed by 9 bases and V by 6 bases; bases with no gene match: 3. The CDR3 runs to 13 residues. This CDR3 is CASSKTGGSPLHF. CDR3 bases: TGTGCCAGCAGCAAGACAGGGGGTTCACCCCTCCACTTT.

V and J are TRBV5-1 and TRBJ1-6; 7 bases match TRBD1. J was trimmed by 6 bases and V by 3 bases; bases with no gene match: 6. This CDR3 spans 15 amino acids. The germline CDR1 and CDR2 sequences are SGHRS and YFSETQ. The CDR3 sequence is CASSSQGGSNSPLHF. In DNA, the CDR3 is TGCGCCAGCAGCTCCCAGGGGGGATCTAATTCACCCCTCCACTTT.

This clone was seen more than once but under ten times. The CDR3 protein is CASSLLASAGQETQYF. In DNA form, the CDR3 reads TGTGCCAGCAGTTTACTTGCTAGCGCAGGCCAAGAGACCCAGTACTTC. The chain employs TRBV27 and TRBJ2-5, with a weak D call TRBD2 (6 bases). The CDR3 runs 16 residues. Germline V gene lookup returns CDR1 MNHEY and CDR2 SMNVEV (reference sequence). Trimming removed 2 bases from V and 1 base from J, with 14 bases in between.

This clone is a singleton in its sample. The gene calls are TRBV19 and TRBJ2-3, with TRBD2 matching over 8 bases. The CDR3 contains 13 residues. V trimming: 8 bases; J trimming: 2 bases; junction bases outside the gene matches: 3. Germline V CDR1 and CDR2: LNHDA, SQIVND (reference sequence). The CDR3 reads CASSRGDTDTQYF. CDR3 nucleotide sequence: TGTGCCAGTTCGCGGGGGGACACAGATACGCAGTATTTT. The full variable domain, in which reference TRBV19 and TRBJ2-3 provide the parts outside the CDR3, is DGGITQSPKYLFRKEGQNVTLSCEQNLNHDAMYWYRQDPGQGLRLIYYSQIVNDFQKGDIAEGYSVSREKKESFPLTVTSAQKNPTAFYLCASSRGDTDTQYFGPGTRLTVL.

The chain couples TRBV5-1 to TRBJ2-5; 9 nucleotides match TRBD2. The CDR3 spans 16 residues. The V segment lost 0 bases and the J segment 5 bases; nucleotides outside the gene matches: 8. Germline loops: CDR1 SGHRS, CDR2 YFSETQ. The CDR3 here is CASSLAPAGGVETQYF. CDR3 nucleotides: TGCGCCAGCAGCTTGGCCCCAGCGGGGGGCGTGGAGACCCAGTACTTC.

This clone showed up just once. This chain joins TRBV19 and TRBJ2-1, with 10 bases lining up with TRBD2. The length of the CDR3 is 15 residues. V lost 3 bases and J lost 9; bases outside the gene matches: 8. Germline CDR1 is LNHDA and CDR2 is SQIVND (reference sequence). CDR3 sequence reads: CASSIISGGAGEQFF. The CDR3 DNA reads as TGTGCCAGTAGTATTATCAGCGGGGGGGCCGGTGAGCAGTTCTTC.

CDR3 protein: CASSEGAGTDTQYF. The CDR3 nucleotides read TGTGCCAGCAGTGAGGGGGCCGGCACAGATACGCAGTATTTT. V and J are TRBV6-4 and TRBJ2-3; D perhaps matches TRBD1 (6 bases). Germline CDR1 reads MRHNA; CDR2 reads SNTAGT. V was cut by 3 bases and J by 1 base, with 8 bases left in between. The CDR3 runs 14 residues.

The rearrangement joins TRBV16 to TRBJ1-5; D is perhaps TRBD1 (6 bases). This CDR3 contains 14 residues. The germline V gene has CDR1 KGHSY and CDR2 FQNENV. V was cut by 0 bases and J by 4 bases, with 7 bases left in between. CDR3 in DNA: TGTGCCAGCAGCCAATCGGGGGCAAATCAGCCCCAGCATTTT. Protein sequence: CASSQSGANQPQHF.

CDR3 sequence (DNA): TGTGCCAGCAGTTACTCGATGACAGGGGCGAGCAATCAGCCCCAGCATTTT. Translated: CASSYSMTGASNQPQHF. The chain recombines TRBV6-2 or TRBV6-3 with TRBJ1-5; 8 nucleotides line up with TRBD1. CDR1 is MNHEY and CDR2 is SVGEGT in the germline V gene. This CDR3 spans 17 amino acids. Trimming removed 0 bases from V and 1 base from J; junction bases left unmatched: 5.

This CDR3 reads CASSYVSRANGYTF. CDR3 coding DNA: TGTGCCAGCAGTTACGTTTCGAGGGCGAATGGCTACACCTTC. V and J are TRBV6-2 or TRBV6-3 and TRBJ1-2, with no clear D. Per the germline V gene, CDR1 is MNHEY and CDR2 is SVGEGT. V was pared by 2 bases and J by 6 bases, with 13 bases between. The CDR3 totals 14 residues.